This is a list of T cell receptor beta chains from one sample in a study of beta chain features in type 1 diabetes. Assay: immunoSEQ multiplex PCR; the TCRdb copy retains only in-frame clones and omits some. The data show some 330,000 clones, approximately 12% seen once. Sequencing was performed on naive CD4+ T cells from blood. These receptor sequences come from a woman aged 18-29 years with type 1 diabetes. Both conserved end residues are part of each CDR3. Fields, in order: CDR3 length, D gene, V gene, J gene, clone size, CDR3 protein, CDR3 DNA. The D gene is left open where the match is weak. The size field is filled for only some rows; it gives once, few, many or a size class.

11,TRBD1,TRBV7-2,TRBJ2-1,few,CASSLSDREFF,TGTGCCAGCAGCTTATCGGACAGGGAGTTCTTC
13,NA,TRBV7-9,TRBJ2-3,NA,CASSLVLADTQYF,TGTGCCAGCAGCTTAGTACTAGCAGATACGCAGTATTTT
15,TRBD2,TRBV9,TRBJ2-1,NA,CASSVKAGGPHEQFF,TGTGCCAGCAGCGTCAAAGCGGGGGGGCCCCATGAGCAGTTCTTC
14,TRBD1,TRBV25-1,TRBJ2-7,few,CASRDRRSSYEQYF,TGTGCCAGCAGGGACAGGAGGAGCTCCTACGAGCAGTACTTC
16,NA,TRBV25-1,TRBJ2-2,few,CASSEWWSEGTGELFF,TGTGCCAGCAGTGAATGGTGGAGCGAGGGCACCGGGGAGCTGTTTTTT
12,NA,TRBV6-5,TRBJ1-2,few,CASSYRGYGYTF,TGTGCCAGCAGTTACAGGGGGTATGGCTACACCTTC
15,NA,TRBV9,TRBJ2-1,NA,CASSVGGNPNNEQFF,TGTGCCAGCAGCGTCGGGGGTAACCCTAACAATGAGCAGTTCTTC
14,NA,TRBV5-1,TRBJ1-1,few,CASSLDTLNTEAFF,TGCGCCAGCAGCTTGGACACGCTGAACACTGAAGCTTTCTTT
16,TRBD1,TRBV18,TRBJ2-6,few,CASSGTATSGANVLTF,TGTGCCAGCAGTGGGACAGCCACCTCCGGGGCCAACGTCCTGACTTTC
14,NA,TRBV7-6,TRBJ1-4,NA,CASSLTVGNEKLFF,TGTGCCAGCAGCTTAACAGTTGGTAATGAAAAACTGTTTTTT
15,NA,TRBV27,TRBJ1-1,NA,CASRTGGGGNTEAFF,TGTGCCAGCAGGACGGGGGGCGGAGGGAACACTGAAGCTTTCTTT
16,TRBD2,TRBV5-1,TRBJ2-1,NA,CASSLQAGGSYNEQFF,TGCGCCAGCAGCCTCCAAGCGGGAGGGTCGTACAATGAGCAGTTCTTC
17,NA,TRBV18,TRBJ1-1,few,CASSPTSYATMNTEAFF,TGTGCCAGCTCACCGACTTCTTATGCAACTATGAACACTGAAGCTTTCTTT
13,TRBD1,TRBV5-1,TRBJ1-5,NA,CASSATGAEPQHF,TGCGCCAGCAGCGCGACAGGGGCTGAGCCCCAGCATTTT
15,TRBD1,TRBV5-1,TRBJ2-7,NA,CASSLGDSSRGEQYF,TGCGCCAGCAGCTTGGGGGACAGCTCTCGCGGGGAGCAGTACTTC
14,NA,TRBV18,TRBJ2-6,few,CASSPSSGANVLTF,TGTGCCAGCTCACCTAGCTCTGGGGCCAACGTCCTGACTTTC
16,TRBD1,TRBV7-2,TRBJ2-5,NA,CASSLGAGTGGETQYF,TGTGCCAGCAGCTTAGGGGCAGGGACAGGGGGAGAGACCCAGTACTTC
16,TRBD1,TRBV19,TRBJ1-1,NA,CASKGTGGGRITEAFF,TGTGCCAGTAAGGGGACAGGGGGCGGAAGAATCACTGAAGCTTTCTTT
19,TRBD2,TRBV29-1,TRBJ2-7,NA,CSVANPRTSGRAPLYEQYF,TGCAGCGTCGCTAACCCGCGGACTAGCGGGAGGGCCCCCCTCTACGAGCAGTACTTC
13,NA,TRBV28,TRBJ1-5,few,CASKAGLNQPQHF,TGTGCCAGCAAGGCGGGTCTGAATCAGCCCCAGCATTTT